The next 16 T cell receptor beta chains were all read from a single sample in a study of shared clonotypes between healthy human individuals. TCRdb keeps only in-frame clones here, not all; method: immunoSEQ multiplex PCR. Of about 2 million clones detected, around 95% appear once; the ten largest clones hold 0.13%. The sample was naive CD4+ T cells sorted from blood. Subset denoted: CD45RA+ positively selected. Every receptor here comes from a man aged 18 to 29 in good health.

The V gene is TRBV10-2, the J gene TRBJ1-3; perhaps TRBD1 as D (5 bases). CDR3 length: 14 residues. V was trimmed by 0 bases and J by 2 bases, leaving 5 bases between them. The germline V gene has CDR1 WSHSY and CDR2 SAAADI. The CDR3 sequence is CASSESGAGNTIYF. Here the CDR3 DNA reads TGCGCCAGCAGTGAGTCGGGGGCTGGAAACACCATATATTTT.

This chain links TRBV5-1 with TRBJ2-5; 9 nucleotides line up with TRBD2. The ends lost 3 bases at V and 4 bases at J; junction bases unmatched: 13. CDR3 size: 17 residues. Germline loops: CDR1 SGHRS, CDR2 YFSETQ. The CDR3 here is CASSSSGVAGVGETQYF. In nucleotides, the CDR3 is TGCGCCAGCAGCTCCTCTGGGGTAGCGGGGGTAGGAGAGACCCAGTACTTC.

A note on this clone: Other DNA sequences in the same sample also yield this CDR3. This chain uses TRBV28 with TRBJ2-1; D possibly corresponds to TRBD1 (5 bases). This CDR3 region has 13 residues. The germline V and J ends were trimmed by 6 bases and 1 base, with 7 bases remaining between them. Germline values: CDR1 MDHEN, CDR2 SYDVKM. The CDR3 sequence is CASRGRSYNEQFF. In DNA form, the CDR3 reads TGTGCCAGCAGGGGGCGATCCTACAATGAGCAGTTCTTC. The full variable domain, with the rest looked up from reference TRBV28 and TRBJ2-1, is DVKVTQSSRYLVKRTGEKVFLECVQDMDHENMFWYRQDPGLGLRLIYFSYDVKMKEKGDIPEGYSVSREKKERFSLILESASTNQTSMYLCASRGRSYNEQFFGPGTRLTVL.

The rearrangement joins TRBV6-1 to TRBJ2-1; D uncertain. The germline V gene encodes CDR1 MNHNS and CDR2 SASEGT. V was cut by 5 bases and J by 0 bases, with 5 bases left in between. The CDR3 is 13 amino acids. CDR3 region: CASSLASYNEQFF. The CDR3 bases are TGTGCCAGCAGTCTCGCCTCCTACAATGAGCAGTTCTTC.

CDR3 coding DNA: TGTGCCAGCAGCTTAGCGCCAGGTGTACGGTATGGCTACACCTTC. It translates to CASSLAPGVRYGYTF. The chain recombines TRBV7-9 with TRBJ1-2; no clear D. CDR3 length equals 15 residues. With 0 bases removed from V and 5 bases from J, the gap between germline ends came to 13 bases. Germline CDR1 reads SEHNR; CDR2 reads FQNEAQ (reference sequence). The complete variable domain, with remaining parts taken from reference TRBV7-9 and TRBJ1-2, reads DTGVSQNPRHKITKRGQNVTFRCDPISEHNRLYWYRQTLGQGPEFLTYFQNEAQLEKSRLLSDRFSAERPKGSFSTLEIQRTEQGDSAMYLCASSLAPGVRYGYTFGSGTRLTVV.

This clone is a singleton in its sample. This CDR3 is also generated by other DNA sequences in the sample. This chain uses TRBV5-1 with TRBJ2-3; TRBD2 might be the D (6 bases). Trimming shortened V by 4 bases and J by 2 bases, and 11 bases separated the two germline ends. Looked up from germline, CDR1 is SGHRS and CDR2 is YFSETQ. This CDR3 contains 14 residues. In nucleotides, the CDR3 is TGCGCCAGCAGCCCGGGGGAGTCCACAGATACGCAGTATTTT. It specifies CASSPGESTDTQYF.

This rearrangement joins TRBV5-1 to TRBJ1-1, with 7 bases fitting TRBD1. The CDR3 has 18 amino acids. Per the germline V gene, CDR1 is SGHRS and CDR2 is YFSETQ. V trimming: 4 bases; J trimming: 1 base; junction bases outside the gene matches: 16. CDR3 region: CASSPRTGTRVANTEAFF. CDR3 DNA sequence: TGCGCCAGCAGCCCTCGGACAGGAACGCGGGTCGCGAACACTGAAGCTTTCTTT.

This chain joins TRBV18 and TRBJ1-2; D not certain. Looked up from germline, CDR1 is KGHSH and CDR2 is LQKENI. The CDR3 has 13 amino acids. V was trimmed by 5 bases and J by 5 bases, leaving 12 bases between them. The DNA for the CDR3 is TGTGCCAGCTCAACAGCACACAAATATGGCTACACCTTC. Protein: CASSTAHKYGYTF.

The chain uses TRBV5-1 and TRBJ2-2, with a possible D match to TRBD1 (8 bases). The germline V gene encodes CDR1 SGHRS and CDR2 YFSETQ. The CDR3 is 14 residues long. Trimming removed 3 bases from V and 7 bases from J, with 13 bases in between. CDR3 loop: CASSSDREGGELFF. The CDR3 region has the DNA TGCGCCAGCAGCTCGGACAGGGAGGGCGGGGAGCTGTTTTTT. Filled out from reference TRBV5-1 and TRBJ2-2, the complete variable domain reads KAGVTQTPRYLIKTRGQQVTLSCSPISGHRSVSWYQQTPGQGLQFLFEYFSETQRNKGNFPGRFSGRQFSNSRSEMNVSTLELGDSALYLCASSSDREGGELFFGEGSRLTVL.

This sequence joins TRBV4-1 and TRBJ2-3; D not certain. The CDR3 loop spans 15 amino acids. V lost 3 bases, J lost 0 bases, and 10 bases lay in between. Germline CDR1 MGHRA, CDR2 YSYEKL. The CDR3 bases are TGCGCCAGCAGCCAGGCCCGAACTAGCACAGATACGCAGTATTTT. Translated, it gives CASSQARTSTDTQYF.

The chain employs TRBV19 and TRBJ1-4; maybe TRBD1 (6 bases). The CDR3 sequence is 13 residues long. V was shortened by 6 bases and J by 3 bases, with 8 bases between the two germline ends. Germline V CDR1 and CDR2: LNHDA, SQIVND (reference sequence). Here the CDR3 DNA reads TGTGCCAGTAGACAGGGTTCTAATGAAAAACTGTTTTTT. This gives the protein CASRQGSNEKLFF. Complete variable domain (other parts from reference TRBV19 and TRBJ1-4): DGGITQSPKYLFRKEGQNVTLSCEQNLNHDAMYWYRQDPGQGLRLIYYSQIVNDFQKGDIAEGYSVSREKKESFPLTVTSAQKNPTAFYLCASRQGSNEKLFFGSGTQLSVL.

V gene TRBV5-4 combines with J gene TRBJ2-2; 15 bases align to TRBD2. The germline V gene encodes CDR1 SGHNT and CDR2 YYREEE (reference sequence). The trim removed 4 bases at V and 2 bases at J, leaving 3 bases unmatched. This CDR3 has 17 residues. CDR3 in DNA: TGTGCCAGCAGCCAGGGACTAGCGGGAGGAAACACCGGGGAGCTGTTTTTT. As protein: CASSQGLAGGNTGELFF.

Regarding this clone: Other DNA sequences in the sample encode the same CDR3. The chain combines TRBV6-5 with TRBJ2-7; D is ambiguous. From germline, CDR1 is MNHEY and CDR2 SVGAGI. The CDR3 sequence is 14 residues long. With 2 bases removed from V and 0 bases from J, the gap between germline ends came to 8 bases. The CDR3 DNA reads TGTGCCAGCAGTTACGTCGGAAGCTCCTACGAGCAGTACTTC. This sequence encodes CASSYVGSSYEQYF.

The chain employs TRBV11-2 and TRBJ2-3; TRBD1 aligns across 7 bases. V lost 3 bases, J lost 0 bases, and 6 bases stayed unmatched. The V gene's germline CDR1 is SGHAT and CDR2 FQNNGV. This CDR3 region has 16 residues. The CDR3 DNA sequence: TGTGCCAGCAGCTTCGGACAGGTGTATAGCACAGATACGCAGTATTTT. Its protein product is CASSFGQVYSTDTQYF.

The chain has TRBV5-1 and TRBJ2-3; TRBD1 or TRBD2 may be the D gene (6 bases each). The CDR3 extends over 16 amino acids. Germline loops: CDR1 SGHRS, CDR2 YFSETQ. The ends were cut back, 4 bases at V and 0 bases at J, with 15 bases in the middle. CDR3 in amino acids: CASSPGGTLSTDTQYF. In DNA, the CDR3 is TGCGCCAGCAGCCCCGGCGGGACACTTAGCACAGATACGCAGTATTTT.

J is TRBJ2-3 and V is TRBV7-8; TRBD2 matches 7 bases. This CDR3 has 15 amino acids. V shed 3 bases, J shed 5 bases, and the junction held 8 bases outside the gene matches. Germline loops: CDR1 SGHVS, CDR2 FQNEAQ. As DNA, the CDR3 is TGTGCCAGCAGCTTGGGGGGGAGGGCCCAAGATACGCAGTATTTT. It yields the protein CASSLGGRAQDTQYF.